This entry features one T cell receptor beta chain sequence. Its antigen is still unknown. No much larger clone is present one base from it, and per-base qualities are unavailable. CDR1 and CDR2 were assigned from the germline V gene as SNHLY and FYNNEI. V is cut back by 7 bases and J by 6 bases, with 7 bases in the junction unmatched. Inclusive of the bounding cysteine and phenylalanine, the CDR3 is 14 residues long. Only CDR3 DNA remains: 42 bases, in frame from the first base. The data were obtained in a study of T cell repertoires in cytomegalovirus infection (dated by TCRdb to about 2019). With respect to the entire study: Alongside well-studied HLA-B-restricted epitopes, the peptide stimulations were aimed at recently identified HLA-C-restricted CMV epitopes, whose presentation resists viral immunomodulation. Because public TCR beta signatures pointed to carriage of CMV infection together with the matching HLA type, the HLA type of each donor mattered for the analysis.

The label giving this sample's treatment or condition can be read as: in vitro stimulation with specific CMV peptide epitopes to enrich CMV-specific T cells. TCRdb names Illumina HiSeq 1500 as the instrument used. In-frame beta chains were kept once TCRdb had trimmed the public reads at Q25 with fastp and called clones with MiXCR. Merged by CDR3 protein, the rows form single entries marked with the most common genes and DNA. The sample includes around 770,000 distinct CDR3 sequences, with 25% to 35% observed a single time. The top ten clones comprise roughly 13% of the sample. The investigation overall reported the following: The ex vivo response was dominated by HLA-C-restricted CMV-specific TCR beta clonotypes, which also provided the single most frequent clonotype in two of eight donors. Carriers of CMV infection plus the relevant HLA type were discriminated by the cumulative frequency of public TCR beta family members in the study cohort and in an independent 352-donor cohort.

This TCR was recovered from a human donor in good health (CMV status not recorded). Some clones in this sample may be carry-over from other donors' samples. Sequencing used cultured CD8+ T cells from PBMCs, obtained from culture after CMV antigen stimulation. The receptor chain draws on TRBV2 and TRBJ2-2; 8 central bases correspond to TRBD2. The CDR3 region has the sequence CASIPGGGSGELFF. Read as DNA, the sequence is TGTGCCAGCATCCCCGGGGGGGGATCCGGGGAGCTGTTTTTT.